This T cell receptor beta chain derives from a study of T cell responses to AZD1222 COVID-19 vaccine. Study-level findings and limits: An increase in Spike-specific TCR breadth and depth was observed after two AZD1222 doses. Baseline serostatus was positive in only a handful of AZD1222 recipients. Most donors were white British, females outnumbered males, and clonal diversity was possibly underestimated.

The germline V and J ends were trimmed by 4 bases and 0 bases, with 7 bases remaining between them. Germline V gene data show CDR1 as SGHRS and CDR2 as YFSETQ. The CDR3 is made up of 13 amino acids. About this clone itself: The antigen remains unidentified.

Assay used: immunoSEQ multiplex PCR; TCRdb lists only in-frame clones, some missing. This table has around 140,000 clones, approximately 90% appearing once. This clonotype was obtained from an adult who received the AZD1222 COVID-19 vaccine. V is TRBV5-1 and J is TRBJ1-2; D may be TRBD1 (5 bases). The source was peripheral blood, collected 28 days after the second AZD1222 dose. The CDR3 DNA reads as TGCGCCAGCAGCCCGACAGCTAACTATGGCTACACCTTC. Protein: CASSPTANYGYTF.